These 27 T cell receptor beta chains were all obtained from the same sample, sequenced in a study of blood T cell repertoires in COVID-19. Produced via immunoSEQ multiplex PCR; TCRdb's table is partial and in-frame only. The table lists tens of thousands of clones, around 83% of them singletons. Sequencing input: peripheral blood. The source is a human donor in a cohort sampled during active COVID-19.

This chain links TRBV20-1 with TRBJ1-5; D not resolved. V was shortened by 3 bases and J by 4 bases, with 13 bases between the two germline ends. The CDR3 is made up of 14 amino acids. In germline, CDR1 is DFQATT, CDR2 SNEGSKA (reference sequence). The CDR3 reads CSASFQAPNQPQHF. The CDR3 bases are TGCAGTGCTAGTTTTCAGGCCCCTAATCAGCCCCAGCATTTT.

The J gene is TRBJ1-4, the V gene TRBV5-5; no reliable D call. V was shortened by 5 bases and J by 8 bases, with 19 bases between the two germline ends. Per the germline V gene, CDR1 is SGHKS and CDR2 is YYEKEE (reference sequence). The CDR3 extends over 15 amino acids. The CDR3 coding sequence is TGTGCCAGCAGTCCCTCGGGCTCGCCGGGAGAAAAACTGTTTTTT. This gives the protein CASSPSGSPGEKLFF.

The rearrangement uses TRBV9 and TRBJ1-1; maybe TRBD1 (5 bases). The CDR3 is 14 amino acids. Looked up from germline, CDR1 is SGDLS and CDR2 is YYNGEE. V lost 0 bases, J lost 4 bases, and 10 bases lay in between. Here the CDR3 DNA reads TGTGCCAGCAGCGTAGCGGGGGGTTCCACTGAAGCTTTCTTT. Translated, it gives CASSVAGGSTEAFF. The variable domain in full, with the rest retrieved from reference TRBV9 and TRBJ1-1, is DSGVTQTPKHLITATGQRVTLRCSPRSGDLSVYWYQQSLDQGLQFLIQYYNGEERAKGNILERFSAQQFPDLHSELNLSSLELGDSALYFCASSVAGGSTEAFFGQGTRLTVV.

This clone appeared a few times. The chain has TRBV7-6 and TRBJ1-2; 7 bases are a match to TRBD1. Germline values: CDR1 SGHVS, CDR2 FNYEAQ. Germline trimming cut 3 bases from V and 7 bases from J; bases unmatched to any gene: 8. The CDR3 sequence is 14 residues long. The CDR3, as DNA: TGTGCCAGCAGCTTGAGCATTACAGGGGCTGGCTACACCTTC. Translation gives CASSLSITGAGYTF. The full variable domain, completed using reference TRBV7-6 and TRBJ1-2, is GAGVSQSPRYKVTKRGQDVALRCDPISGHVSLYWYRQALGQGPEFLTYFNYEAQQDKSGLPNDRFSAERPEGSISTLTIQRTEQRDSAMYRCASSLSITGAGYTFGSGTRLTVV.

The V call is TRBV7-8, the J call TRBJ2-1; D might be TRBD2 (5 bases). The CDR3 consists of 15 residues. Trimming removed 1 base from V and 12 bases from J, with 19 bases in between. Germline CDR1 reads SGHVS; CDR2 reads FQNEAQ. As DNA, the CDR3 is TGTGCCAGCAGCTTAGGCGGGCGCGCAACGGTTGGGCAGTTCTTC. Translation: CASSLGGRATVGQFF.

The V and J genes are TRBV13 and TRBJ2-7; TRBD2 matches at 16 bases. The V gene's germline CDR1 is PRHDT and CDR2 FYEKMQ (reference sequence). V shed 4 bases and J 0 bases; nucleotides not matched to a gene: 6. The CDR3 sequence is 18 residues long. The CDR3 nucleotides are TGTGCCAGCAGCTCGGGACTAGCGGGGGGGGTCCACTCCTACGAGCAGTACTTC. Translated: CASSSGLAGGVHSYEQYF.

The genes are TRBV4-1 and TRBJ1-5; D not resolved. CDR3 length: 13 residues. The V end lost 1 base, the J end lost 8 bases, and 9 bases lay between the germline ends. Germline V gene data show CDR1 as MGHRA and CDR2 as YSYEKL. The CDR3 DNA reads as TGCGCCAGCAGCCAAGCCCTTTCAGAGCCCCAGCATTTT. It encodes CASSQALSEPQHF.

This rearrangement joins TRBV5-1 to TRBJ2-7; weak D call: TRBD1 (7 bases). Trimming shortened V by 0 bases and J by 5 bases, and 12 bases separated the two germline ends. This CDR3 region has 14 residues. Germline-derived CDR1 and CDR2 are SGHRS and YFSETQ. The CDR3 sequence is CASSLGRGRDEQYF. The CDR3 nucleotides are TGCGCCAGCAGCTTGGGGAGGGGGCGCGACGAGCAGTACTTC.

Here the CDR3 reads CASSSPGQVVTGELFF. The CDR3 DNA reads TGTGCCAGCAGTTCCCCGGGACAGGTTGTCACCGGGGAGCTGTTTTTT. V and J are TRBV6-5 and TRBJ2-2; 8 nucleotides agree with TRBD1. The CDR3 has 16 residues. Looked up from germline, CDR1 is MNHEY and CDR2 is SVGAGI. V was pared by 4 bases and J by 4 bases, with 8 bases of the junction left unmatched.

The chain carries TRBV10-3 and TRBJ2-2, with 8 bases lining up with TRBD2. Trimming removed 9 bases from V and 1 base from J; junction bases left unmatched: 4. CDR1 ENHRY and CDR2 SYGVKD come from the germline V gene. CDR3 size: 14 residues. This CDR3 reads CAIRTSLNTGELFF. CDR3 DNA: TGTGCCATTAGGACTAGCTTGAACACCGGGGAGCTGTTTTTT.

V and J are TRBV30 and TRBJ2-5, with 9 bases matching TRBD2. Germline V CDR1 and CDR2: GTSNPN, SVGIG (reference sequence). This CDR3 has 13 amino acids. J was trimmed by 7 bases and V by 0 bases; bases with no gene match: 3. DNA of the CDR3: TGTGCCTGGAGTGTACGCGGGGGGGGGACCCAGTACTTC. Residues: CAWSVRGGGTQYF.

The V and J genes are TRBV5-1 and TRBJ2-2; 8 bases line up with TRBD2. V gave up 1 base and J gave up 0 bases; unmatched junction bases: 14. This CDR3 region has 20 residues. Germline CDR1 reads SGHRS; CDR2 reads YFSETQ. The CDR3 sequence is CASSLIGLAGRIANTGELFF. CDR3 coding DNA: TGCGCCAGCAGCTTGATTGGGCTAGCGGGCAGAATCGCGAACACCGGGGAGCTGTTTTTT.

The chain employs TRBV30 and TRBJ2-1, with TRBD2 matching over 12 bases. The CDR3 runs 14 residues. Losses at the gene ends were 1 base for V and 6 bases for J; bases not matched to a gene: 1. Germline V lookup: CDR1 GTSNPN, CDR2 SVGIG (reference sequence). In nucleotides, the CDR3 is TGTGCCTGGAGTGGACTAGCGGGGGTCAATGAGCAGTTCTTC. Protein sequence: CAWSGLAGVNEQFF.

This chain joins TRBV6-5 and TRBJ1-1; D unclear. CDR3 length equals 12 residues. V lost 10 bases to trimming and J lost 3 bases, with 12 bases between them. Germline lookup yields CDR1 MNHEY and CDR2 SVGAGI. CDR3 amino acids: CATEGLDTEAFF. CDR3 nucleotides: TGTGCCACTGAGGGTTTGGACACTGAAGCTTTCTTT.

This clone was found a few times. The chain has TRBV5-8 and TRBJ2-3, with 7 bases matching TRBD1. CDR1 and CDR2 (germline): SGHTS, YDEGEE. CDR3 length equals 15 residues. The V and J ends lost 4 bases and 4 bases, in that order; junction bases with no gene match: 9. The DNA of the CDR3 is TGTGCCAGCAGCCGACCCGTACAGGGGTCAGATACGCAGTATTTT. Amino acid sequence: CASSRPVQGSDTQYF.

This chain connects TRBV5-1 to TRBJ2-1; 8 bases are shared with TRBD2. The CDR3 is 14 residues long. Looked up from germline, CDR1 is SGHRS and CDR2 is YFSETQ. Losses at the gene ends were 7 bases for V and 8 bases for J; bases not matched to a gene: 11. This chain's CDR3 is CASSGGAKVDEQFF. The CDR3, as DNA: TGCGCCAGCTCGGGGGGGGCCAAGGTAGATGAGCAGTTCTTC.

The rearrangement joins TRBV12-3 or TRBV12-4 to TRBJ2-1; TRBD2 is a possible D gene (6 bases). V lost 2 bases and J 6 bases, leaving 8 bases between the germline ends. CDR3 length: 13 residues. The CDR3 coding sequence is TGTGCCAGCAGTTTATTGGGGGGCAATGAGCAGTTCTTC. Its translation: CASSLLGGNEQFF.

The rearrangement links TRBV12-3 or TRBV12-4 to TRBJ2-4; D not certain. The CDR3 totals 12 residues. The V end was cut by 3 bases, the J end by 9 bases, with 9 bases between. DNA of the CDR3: TGTGCCAGCAGTTTTACTGAAGTCATTCAGTACTTC. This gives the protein CASSFTEVIQYF.

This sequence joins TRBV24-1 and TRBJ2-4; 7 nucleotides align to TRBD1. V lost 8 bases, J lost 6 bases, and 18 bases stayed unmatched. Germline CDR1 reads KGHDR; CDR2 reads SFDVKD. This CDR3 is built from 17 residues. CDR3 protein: CATNSPTRKGQPNIQYF. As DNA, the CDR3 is TGTGCCACCAACTCCCCAACCCGCAAGGGACAGCCAAACATTCAGTACTTC.

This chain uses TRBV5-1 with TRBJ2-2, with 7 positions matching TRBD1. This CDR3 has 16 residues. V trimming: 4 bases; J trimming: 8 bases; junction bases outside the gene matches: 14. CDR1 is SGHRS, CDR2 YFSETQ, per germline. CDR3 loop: CASSGNPGQSAGELFF. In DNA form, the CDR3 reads TGCGCCAGCAGCGGAAATCCGGGACAGTCCGCAGGGGAGCTGTTTTTT.

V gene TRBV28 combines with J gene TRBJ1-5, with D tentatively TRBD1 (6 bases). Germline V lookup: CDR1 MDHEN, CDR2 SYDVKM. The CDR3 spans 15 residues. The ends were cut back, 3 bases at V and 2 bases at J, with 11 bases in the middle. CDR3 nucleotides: TGTGCCAGCAGTTTGGGGGGGCAGGGCAATCAGCCCCAGCATTTT. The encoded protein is CASSLGGQGNQPQHF.

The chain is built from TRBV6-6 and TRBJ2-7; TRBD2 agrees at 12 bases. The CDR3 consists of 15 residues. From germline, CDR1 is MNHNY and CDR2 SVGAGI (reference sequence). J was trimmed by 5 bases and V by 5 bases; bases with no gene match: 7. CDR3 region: CASSPDGLAGNEQYF. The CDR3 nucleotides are TGTGCCAGCAGTCCAGATGGACTAGCGGGGAACGAGCAGTACTTC.

CDR3 nucleotides: TGTGCCACCAGTGATTTGCAAAGGGGGGGGGAGCAGTTCTTC. This gives the protein CATSDLQRGGEQFF. V gene TRBV24-1 combines with J gene TRBJ2-1, with D maybe TRBD2 (7 bases). Germline V gene sequence: CDR1 KGHDR, CDR2 SFDVKD. The length of the CDR3 is 14 residues. V was cut by 0 bases and J by 10 bases, with 12 bases left in between.

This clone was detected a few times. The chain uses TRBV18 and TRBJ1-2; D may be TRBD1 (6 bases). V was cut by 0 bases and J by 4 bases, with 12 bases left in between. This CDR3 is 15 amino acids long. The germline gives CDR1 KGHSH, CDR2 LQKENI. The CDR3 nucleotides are TGTGCCAGCTCACCACCCCAGGGGCAAAGCTATGGCTACACCTTC. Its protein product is CASSPPQGQSYGYTF.

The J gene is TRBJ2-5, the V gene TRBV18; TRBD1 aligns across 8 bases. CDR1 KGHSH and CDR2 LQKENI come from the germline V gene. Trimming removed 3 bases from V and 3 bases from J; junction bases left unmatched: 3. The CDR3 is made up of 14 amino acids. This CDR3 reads CASSPGDRKETQYF. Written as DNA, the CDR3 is TGTGCCAGCTCACCGGGGGACAGGAAAGAGACCCAGTACTTC.

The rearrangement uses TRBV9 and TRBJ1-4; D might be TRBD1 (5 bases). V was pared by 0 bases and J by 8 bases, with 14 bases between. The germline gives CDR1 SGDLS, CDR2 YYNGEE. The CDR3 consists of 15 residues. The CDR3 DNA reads TGTGCCAGCAGCGTAGGGGGGGTATGGGAAGAAAAACTGTTTTTT. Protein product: CASSVGGVWEEKLFF. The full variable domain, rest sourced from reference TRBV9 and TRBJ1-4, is DSGVTQTPKHLITATGQRVTLRCSPRSGDLSVYWYQQSLDQGLQFLIQYYNGEERAKGNILERFSAQQFPDLHSELNLSSLELGDSALYFCASSVGGVWEEKLFFGSGTQLSVL.

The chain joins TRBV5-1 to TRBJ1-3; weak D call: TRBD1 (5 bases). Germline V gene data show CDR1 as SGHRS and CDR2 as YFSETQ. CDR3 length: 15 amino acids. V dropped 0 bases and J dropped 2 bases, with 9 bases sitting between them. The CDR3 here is CASSLAGGAGNTIYF. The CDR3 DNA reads TGCGCCAGCAGCTTGGCGGGGGGAGCTGGAAACACCATATATTTT.